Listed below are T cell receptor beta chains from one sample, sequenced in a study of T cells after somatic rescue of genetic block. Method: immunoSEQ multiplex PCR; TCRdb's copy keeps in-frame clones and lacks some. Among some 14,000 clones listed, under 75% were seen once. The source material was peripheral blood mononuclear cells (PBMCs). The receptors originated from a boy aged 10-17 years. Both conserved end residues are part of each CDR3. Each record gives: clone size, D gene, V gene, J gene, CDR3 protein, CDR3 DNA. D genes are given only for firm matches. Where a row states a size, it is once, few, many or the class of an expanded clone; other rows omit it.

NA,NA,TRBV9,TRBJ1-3,CASSVDMGSGNTIYF,TGTGCCAGCAGCGTAGATATGGGGTCTGGAAACACCATATATTTT
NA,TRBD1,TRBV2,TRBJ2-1,CASITGVGYNEQFF,TGTGCCAGCATTACAGGGGTTGGCTACAATGAGCAGTTCTTC
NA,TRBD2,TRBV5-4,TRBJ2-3,CASSVSGVVDTQYF,TGTGCCAGCAGCGTGAGCGGGGTGGTAGATACGCAGTATTTT
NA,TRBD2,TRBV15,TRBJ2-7,CATSKTLLAANYEQYF,TGTGCCACCAGCAAGACTTTGCTAGCGGCCAACTACGAGCAGTACTTC
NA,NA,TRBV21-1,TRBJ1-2,CASSPYRPRFGGYTF,TGTGCCAGCAGCCCTTACCGACCCAGGTTCGGCGGCTACACCTTC
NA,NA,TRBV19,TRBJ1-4,CASSIKTGGEKLFF,TGTGCCAGTAGTATCAAAACTGGAGGAGAAAAACTGTTTTTT
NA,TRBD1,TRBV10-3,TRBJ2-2,CAIKGQGNTGELFF,TGTGCCATCAAGGGACAGGGGAACACCGGGGAGCTGTTTTTT
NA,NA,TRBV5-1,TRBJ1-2,CASSRGRDYGYTF,TGCGCCAGCAGCAGGGGCCGAGACTATGGCTACACCTTC
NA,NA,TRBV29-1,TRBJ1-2,CSVGLGSYGYTF,TGCAGCGTAGGACTAGGGAGTTATGGCTACACCTTC
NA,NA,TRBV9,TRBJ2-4,CASKKLAKNIQYF,TGTGCCAGCAAAAAGCTAGCCAAAAACATTCAGTACTTC
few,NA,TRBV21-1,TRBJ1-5,CASSPPAPWGNQPQHF,TGTGCCAGCAGCCCCCCGGCCCCTTGGGGCAATCAGCCCCAGCATTTT
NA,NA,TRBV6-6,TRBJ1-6,CASALPGGFNSPLHF,TGTGCCAGCGCCCTCCCGGGGGGCTTTAATTCACCCCTCCACTTT
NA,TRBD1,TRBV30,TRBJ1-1,CAWMDRAEAFF,TGTGCCTGGATGGACAGGGCTGAAGCTTTCTTT
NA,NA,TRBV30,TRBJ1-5,CAWSVQGRGGSNQPQHF,TGTGCCTGGAGTGTCCAAGGGAGGGGGGGGAGCAATCAGCCCCAGCATTTT
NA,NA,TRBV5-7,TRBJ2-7,CATWKAGITYEQYF,TGTGCCACCTGGAAGGCCGGGATAACCTACGAGCAGTACTTC
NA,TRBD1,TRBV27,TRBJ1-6,CASSLDRGRNSPLHF,TGTGCCAGCAGTTTAGACAGGGGTCGTAATTCACCCCTCCACTTT
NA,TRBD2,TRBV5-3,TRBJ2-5,CARSLAPGTSTKETQYF,TGTGCCAGAAGCTTGGCTCCCGGGACTAGCACCAAAGAGACCCAGTACTTC
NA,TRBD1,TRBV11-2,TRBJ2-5,CASSKSGTGKETQYF,TGTGCCAGCAGCAAATCCGGGACAGGGAAAGAGACCCAGTACTTC
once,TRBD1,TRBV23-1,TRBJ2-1,CASIPLPGQGTNEQFF,TGCGCCAGCATTCCCCTTCCGGGACAGGGCACCAATGAGCAGTTCTTC
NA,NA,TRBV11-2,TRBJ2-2,CASSLVSGTTGELFF,TGTGCCAGCAGCTTAGTTTCCGGCACCACCGGGGAGCTGTTTTTT
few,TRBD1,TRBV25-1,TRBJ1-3,CASRSGQGFYSGNTIYF,TGTGCCAGCAGGTCGGGACAGGGGTTCTACTCTGGAAACACCATATATTTT
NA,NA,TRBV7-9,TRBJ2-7,CASSLETPYEQYF,TGTGCCAGCAGCTTAGAAACCCCCTACGAGCAGTACTTC
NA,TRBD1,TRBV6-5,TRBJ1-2,CASSYAQGAGGYTF,TGTGCCAGCAGTTACGCACAGGGGGCTGGAGGCTACACCTTC
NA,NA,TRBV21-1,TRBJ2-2,CASSKALKGIRTGELFF,TGTGCCAGCAGCAAAGCGCTGAAGGGAATCCGCACCGGGGAGCTGTTTTTT
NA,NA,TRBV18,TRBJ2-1,CASSPQGSEQFF,TGTGCCAGCTCACCACAGGGATCTGAGCAGTTCTTC
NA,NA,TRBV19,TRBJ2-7,CASSIGYSVDSYEQYF,TGTGCCAGTAGTATAGGTTACAGTGTCGACTCCTACGAGCAGTACTTC
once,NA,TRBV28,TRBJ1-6,CASYSSYNSPLHF,TGTGCCAGCTATAGCTCCTATAATTCACCCCTCCACTTT
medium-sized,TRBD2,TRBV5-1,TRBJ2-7,CASSLGLADAYEQYF,TGCGCCAGCAGCTTGGGACTAGCAGATGCCTACGAGCAGTACTTC
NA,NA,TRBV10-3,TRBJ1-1,CAISVGGNTEAFF,TGTGCCATCAGTGTGGGGGGGAACACTGAAGCTTTCTTT
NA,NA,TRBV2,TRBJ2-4,CASTGRTATKNIQYF,TGTGCCAGCACCGGAAGAACAGCTACCAAAAACATTCAGTACTTC
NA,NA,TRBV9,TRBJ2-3,CASSVRVWTDTQYF,TGTGCCAGCAGCGTCAGGGTGTGGACAGATACGCAGTATTTT